Here is one TCR beta chain with its context. Its target is unknown. This sample was taken from a study of T cell responses to AZD1222 COVID-19 vaccine. General study findings and limits: Possibly, clonal diversity was underestimated; donors were largely white British and included more females.

Germline loops: CDR1 SGHNT, CDR2 YYREEE (reference sequence). The CDR3 sequence is 19 residues long. The V end was cut by 4 bases, the J end by 1 base, with 27 bases between. The repertoire was sequenced with immunoSEQ multiplex PCR; TCRdb's copy has only in-frame clones and lacks some. Here the sample spans 130,000 or so clones, just over 90% being singletons. This material consisted of peripheral blood, taken on day 0 of AZD1222 vaccination. This chain connects TRBV5-4 to TRBJ2-7; D is ambiguous. This clonotype was obtained from an adult in good health. The DNA of the CDR3 is TGTGCCAGCAGCCAGAAGCCGGGTTTAGGTCTAACTTCTTCCTACGAGCAGTACTTC. This gives the protein CASSQKPGLGLTSSYEQYF.